This T cell receptor beta chain was found in a study of T cells in localized non-small cell lung cancer. To note about this clone: Its antigen is currently unknown.

Germline lookup yields CDR1 SGDLS and CDR2 YYNGEE. The CDR3 contains 14 residues. Trimming pared 5 bases from V and 8 bases from J, leaving 16 bases between. The data were produced by immunoSEQ multiplex PCR, yet TCRdb's version contains in-frame clones alone and is incomplete. The sample lists some 3,500 clones, 25% to 30% occurring once. Study-wide results and limits: Tumor showed lower T cell clonality than uninvolved adjacent lung, where it was highest. A raised T cell density in blood coincided with lengthier overall survival. Heterogeneity remains possible because sequencing was limited to only one tumor region. The study detected a median approximately 50 of the top 100 tumor clones in adjacent lung.

The sequence derives from a male donor at least 60 years old with stage I lung adenocarcinoma. Source: lung tumor tissue, taken before any cancer treatment. The chain combines TRBV9 with TRBJ2-2; D may match TRBD1 or TRBD2 (5 bases each). CDR3 DNA sequence: TGTGCCAGCAGTCTTTGGGACCTGGCGGGGGAGCTGTTTTTT. Residues: CASSLWDLAGELFF.